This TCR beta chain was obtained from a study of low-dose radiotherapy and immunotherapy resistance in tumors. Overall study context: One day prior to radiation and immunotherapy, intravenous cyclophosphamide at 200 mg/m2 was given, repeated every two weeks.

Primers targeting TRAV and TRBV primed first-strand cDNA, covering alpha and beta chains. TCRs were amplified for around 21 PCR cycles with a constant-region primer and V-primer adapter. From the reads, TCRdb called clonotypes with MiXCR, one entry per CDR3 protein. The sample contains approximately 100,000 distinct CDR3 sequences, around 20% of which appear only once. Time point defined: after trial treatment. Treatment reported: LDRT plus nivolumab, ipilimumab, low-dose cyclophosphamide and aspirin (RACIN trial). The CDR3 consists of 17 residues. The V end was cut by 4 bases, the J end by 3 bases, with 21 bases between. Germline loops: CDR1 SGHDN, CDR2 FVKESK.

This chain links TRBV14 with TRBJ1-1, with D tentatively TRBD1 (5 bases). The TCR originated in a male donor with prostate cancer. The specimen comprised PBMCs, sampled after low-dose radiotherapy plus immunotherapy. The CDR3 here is CASSPIRSLRGDTEAFF. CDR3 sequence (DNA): TGTGCCAGCAGCCCGATACGAAGCCTGCGGGGGGACACTGAAGCTTTCTTT.